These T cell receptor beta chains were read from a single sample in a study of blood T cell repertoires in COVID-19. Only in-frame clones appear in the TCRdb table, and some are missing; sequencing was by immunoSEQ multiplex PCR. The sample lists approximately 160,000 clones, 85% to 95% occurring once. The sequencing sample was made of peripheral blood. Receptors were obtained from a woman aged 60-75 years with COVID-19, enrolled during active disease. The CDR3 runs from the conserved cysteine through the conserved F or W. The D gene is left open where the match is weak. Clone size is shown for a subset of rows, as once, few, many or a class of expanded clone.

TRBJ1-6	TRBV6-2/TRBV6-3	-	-	TGTGCCAGCAGTTACGTAAGACAGTTCCCTAATTCACCCCTCCACTTT	CASSYVRQFPNSPLHF
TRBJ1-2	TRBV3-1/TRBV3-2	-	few	TGTGCCAGCAGCCCTGACATTAACTATGGCTACACCTTC	CASSPDINYGYTF
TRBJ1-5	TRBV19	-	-	TGTGCCAGTAGCGCCGGTCACAATCAGCCCCAGCATTTT	CASSAGHNQPQHF
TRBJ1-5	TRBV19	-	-	TGTGCCAGTAGTATAGTCAGGGGCCCTTTGAATCAGCCCCAGCATTTT	CASSIVRGPLNQPQHF
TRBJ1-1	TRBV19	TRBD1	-	TGTGCCAGTAGTATGACAGGGGGGACTGAAGCTTTCTTT	CASSMTGGTEAFF
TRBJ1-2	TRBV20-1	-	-	TGCAGTGCTAGTTCGGTCTCTGGCTACACCTTC	CSASSVSGYTF
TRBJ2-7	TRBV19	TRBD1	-	TGTGCCAGTAGCCTAGGGACAGGGAGACACGAGCAGTACTTC	CASSLGTGRHEQYF
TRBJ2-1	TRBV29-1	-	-	TGCAGCGTTACAGGCTACAATGAGCAGTTCTTC	CSVTGYNEQFF
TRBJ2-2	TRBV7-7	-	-	TGTGCTAGCAGCGCCTCCGGGACTTTCACCGGGGAGCTGTTTTTT	CASSASGTFTGELFF
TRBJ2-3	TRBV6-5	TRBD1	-	TGTGCCAGCAGTTACGCGGGACAGGGCTATACAGATACGCAGTATTTT	CASSYAGQGYTDTQYF
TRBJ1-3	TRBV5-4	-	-	TGTGCCAGCAGCCCACAGGAGGGTGGAAACACCATATATTTT	CASSPQEGGNTIYF
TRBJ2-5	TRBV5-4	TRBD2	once	TGTGCCAGCAGCTTGCCCGACGGGGGGGCCGGCGAGACCCAGTACTTC	CASSLPDGGAGETQYF
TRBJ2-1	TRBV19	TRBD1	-	TGTGCCAGTATGTGGACAGGGGCGAGGTTCTTC	CASMWTGARFF
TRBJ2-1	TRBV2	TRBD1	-	TGTGCCAGCAGTGTGCGTAAGGGGGCGCGCAATGAGCAGTTCTTC	CASSVRKGARNEQFF
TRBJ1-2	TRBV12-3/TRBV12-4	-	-	TGTGCCAGCAGTCTCCAGGGCTATGGCTACACCTTC	CASSLQGYGYTF
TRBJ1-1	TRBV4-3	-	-	TGCGCCAGCAGCCAAGATCTGCCACTCGCATCAGAAGCTTTCTTT	CASSQDLPLASEAFF
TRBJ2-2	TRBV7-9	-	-	TGTGCCAGCAGCTCCCCGACTAGTACCGGGGAGCTGTTTTTT	CASSSPTSTGELFF
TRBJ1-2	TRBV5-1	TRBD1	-	TGCGCCAGCAGCCCCGGGACAGGGGGCTTCTATGGCTACACCTTC	CASSPGTGGFYGYTF
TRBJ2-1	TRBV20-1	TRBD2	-	TGCAGTGCTAGTTTACTAGCGGGGGTTGGTGAGCAGTTCTTC	CSASLLAGVGEQFF
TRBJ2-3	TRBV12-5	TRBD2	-	TGTGCTAGTGGTGAGCGGGGGTTCACAGATACGCAGTATTTT	CASGERGFTDTQYF
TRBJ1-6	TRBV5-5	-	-	TGTGCCAGCAGCTTGGGGGGCCTGAAGGCTTCACCCCTCCACTTT	CASSLGGLKASPLHF
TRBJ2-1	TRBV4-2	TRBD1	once	TGTGCCAGCAGGCATACCGGGACAGGCGGAGACAATGAGCAGTTCTTC	CASRHTGTGGDNEQFF
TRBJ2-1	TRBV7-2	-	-	TGTGCCAGCAGCTTAGGGGGCGCGCTGGACAATGAGCAGTTCTTC	CASSLGGALDNEQFF
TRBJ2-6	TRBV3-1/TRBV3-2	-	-	TGTGCCAGCAGTCCGTTACGGGCTGGGGCCAACGTCCTGACTTTC	CASSPLRAGANVLTF
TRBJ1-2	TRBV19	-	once	TGTGCCAGTAGTCCTCAGGGGCCTAACTATGGCTACACCTTC	CASSPQGPNYGYTF
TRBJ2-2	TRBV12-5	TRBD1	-	TGTGCTAGTGGCCTCGACAGGGGGGGCACCGGGGAGCTGTTTTTT	CASGLDRGGTGELFF
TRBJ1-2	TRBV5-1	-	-	TGCGCCAGCAGCTTGGGGGGACACAGCAGGAGCTATGGCTACACCTTC	CASSLGGHSRSYGYTF
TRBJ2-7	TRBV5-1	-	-	TGCGCCAGCAGCTTAGCCACTACGGAGTATGGAGCCTACGAGCAGTACTTC	CASSLATTEYGAYEQYF
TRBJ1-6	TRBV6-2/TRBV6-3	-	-	TGTGCCAGCAGTTACTGGCAGGGGAATTCACCCCTCCACTTT	CASSYWQGNSPLHF
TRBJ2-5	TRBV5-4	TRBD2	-	TGTGCCAGCAGCAACGGACTAGCGCCAAAAGAGACCCAGTACTTC	CASSNGLAPKETQYF
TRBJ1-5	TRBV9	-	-	TGTGCCAGCAGTGGGAGTTACAATCAGCCCCAGCATTTT	CASSGSYNQPQHF
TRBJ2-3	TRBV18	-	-	TGTGCCAGCTCAAGGACTAGCACAGATACGCAGTATTTT	CASSRTSTDTQYF
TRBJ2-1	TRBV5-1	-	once	TGCGCCAGCAGCTTGGGCGCCCTAAATGAGCAGTTCTTC	CASSLGALNEQFF
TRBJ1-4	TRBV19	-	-	TGTGCCAGTAGTACCCCGACATCCGTTAATGAAAAACTGTTTTTT	CASSTPTSVNEKLFF
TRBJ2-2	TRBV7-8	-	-	TGTGCCGGGGGGTCCCAGCTAAACACCGGGGAGCTGTTTTTT	CAGGSQLNTGELFF
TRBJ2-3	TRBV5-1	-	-	TGCGCCAGCAGCTTGCGGGGCGGAGGGACAGATACGCAGTATTTT	CASSLRGGGTDTQYF
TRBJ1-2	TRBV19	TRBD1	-	TGTGCCAGTAGGACAGGGGCTAACTATGGCTACACCTTC	CASRTGANYGYTF
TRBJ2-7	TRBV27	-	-	TGTGCCAGCAGTTTGGGCGATTCCTACGAGCAGTACTTC	CASSLGDSYEQYF
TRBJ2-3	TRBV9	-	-	TGTGCCAGCAGCGTTGTCGACAGTCCAGATACGCAGTATTTT	CASSVVDSPDTQYF
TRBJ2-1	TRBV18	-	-	TGTGCCAGCTCACCACCGGTATCGCGGGGAAACAATGAGCAGTTCTTC	CASSPPVSRGNNEQFF
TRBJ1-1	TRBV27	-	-	TGTGCCAGCAGTTTTGGACAGGAAGCTTTCTTT	CASSFGQEAFF
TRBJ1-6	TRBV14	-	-	TGTGCCAGCAGCCAGGGGAGCGCCGGGCCCCTCCACTTT	CASSQGSAGPLHF
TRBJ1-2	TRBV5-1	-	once	TGCGCCAGCAGGGAGGACGTCGCTAACTATGGCTACACCTTC	CASREDVANYGYTF
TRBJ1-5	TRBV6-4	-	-	TGTGCCAGCAGTGATGGAGGGGGCAATCAGCCCCAGCATTTT	CASSDGGGNQPQHF
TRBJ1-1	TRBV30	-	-	TGTGCCTGGAGTCCACCCGACAGGAACACTGAAGCTTTCTTT	CAWSPPDRNTEAFF
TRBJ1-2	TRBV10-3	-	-	TGTGCCATCAGTGAGTCGGAGGCCTATGGCTACACCTTC	CAISESEAYGYTF
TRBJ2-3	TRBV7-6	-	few	TGTGCCAGCAGCTTAGGACAGGCGGCAGATACGCAGTATTTT	CASSLGQAADTQYF
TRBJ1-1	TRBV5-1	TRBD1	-	TGCGCCAGCAGCTTTGGGACAGGGGCCGACACTGAAGCTTTCTTT	CASSFGTGADTEAFF
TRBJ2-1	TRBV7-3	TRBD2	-	TGTGCCAGCACCCGACTAGCGGGGGATCCTGAGCAGTTCTTC	CASTRLAGDPEQFF
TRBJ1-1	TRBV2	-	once	TGTGCCAGCACCAGACACCTGGGGAACACTGAAGCTTTCTTT	CASTRHLGNTEAFF
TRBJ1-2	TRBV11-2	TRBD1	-	TGTGCCAGCAGCCCGGGACAGACTTATGGCTACACCTTC	CASSPGQTYGYTF
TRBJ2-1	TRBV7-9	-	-	TGTGCCAGCAGCTTACAGTCGTATGAGCAGTTCTTC	CASSLQSYEQFF
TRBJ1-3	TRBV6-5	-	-	TGTGCCAGCAGTTTCGGACAGTCTAGCTCTGGAAACACCATATATTTT	CASSFGQSSSGNTIYF
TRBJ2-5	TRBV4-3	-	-	TGCGCCAGCAGCCAAAGCTTGGGCCGCCAAGAGACCCAGTACTTC	CASSQSLGRQETQYF